Here is one T cell receptor beta chain with its context. What it recognizes is unknown. Trimming shortened V by 1 base and J by 0 bases, and 19 bases separated the two germline ends. This CDR3 spans 18 amino acids. The germline V gene has CDR1 MNHEY and CDR2 SMNVEV (reference sequence). Despite likely unrecorded immune exposures, the donors were nominally healthy at the time of sampling. This entry comes from a study of cytomegalovirus exposure and HLA in healthy donors. General observations from the study: Analysis performed later found approximately 17,000 TCR beta sequences associated with HLA alleles at 0.05 false discovery rate.

The PCR employed 60 Vbeta primers together with 13 Jbeta primers. Per the original methods: In a later analysis, of 80 million or so unique beta chains, roughly 10 million appeared in at least two donors. Libraries were prepared by immunoSEQ multiplex PCR; TCRdb keeps only in-frame clonotypes and omits some of them. That table furnishes V, J and clone size, whereas the DNA furnished D and trimming. Here the sample spans just over 150,000 clones, around 80% being singletons. The sequenced sample was PBMCs. The TCR sequence derives from a male donor in good health and CMV-seropositive. The genes are TRBV27 and TRBJ2-7; possible D gene TRBD2, 6 bases. The CDR3 sequence: CASSLWGNPAGVSYEQYF. The CDR3 DNA follows: TGTGCCAGCAGTTTATGGGGAAACCCAGCGGGTGTCTCCTACGAGCAGTACTTC.